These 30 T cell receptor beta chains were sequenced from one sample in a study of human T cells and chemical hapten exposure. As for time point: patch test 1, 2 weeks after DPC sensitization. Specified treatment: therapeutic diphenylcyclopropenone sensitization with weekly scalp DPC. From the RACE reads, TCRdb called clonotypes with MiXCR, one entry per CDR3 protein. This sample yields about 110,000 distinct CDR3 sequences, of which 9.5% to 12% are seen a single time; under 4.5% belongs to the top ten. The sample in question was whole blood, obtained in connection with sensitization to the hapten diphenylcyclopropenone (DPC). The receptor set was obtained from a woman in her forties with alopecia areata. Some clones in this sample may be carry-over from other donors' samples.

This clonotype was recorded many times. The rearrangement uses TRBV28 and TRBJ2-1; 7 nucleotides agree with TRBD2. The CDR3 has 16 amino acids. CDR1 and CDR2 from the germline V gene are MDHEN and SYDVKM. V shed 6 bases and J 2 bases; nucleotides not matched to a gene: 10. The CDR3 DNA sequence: TGTGCCAGCAGCCCAAAAACGGCGGGGGCCTACAATGAGCAGTTCTTC. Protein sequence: CASSPKTAGAYNEQFF.

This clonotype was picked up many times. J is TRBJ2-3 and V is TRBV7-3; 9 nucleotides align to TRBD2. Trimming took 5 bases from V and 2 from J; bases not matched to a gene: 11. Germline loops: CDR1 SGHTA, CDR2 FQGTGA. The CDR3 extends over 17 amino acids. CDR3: CASSPGRLAGATDTQYF. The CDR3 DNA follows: TGTGCCAGCAGCCCCGGGCGGTTAGCGGGGGCCACAGATACGCAGTATTTT. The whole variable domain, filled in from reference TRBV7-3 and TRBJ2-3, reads GAGVSQTPSNKVTEKGKYVELRCDPISGHTALYWYRQSLGQGPEFLIYFQGTGAADDSGLPNDRFFAVRPEGSVSTLKIQRTERGDSAVYLCASSPGRLAGATDTQYFGPGTRLTVL.

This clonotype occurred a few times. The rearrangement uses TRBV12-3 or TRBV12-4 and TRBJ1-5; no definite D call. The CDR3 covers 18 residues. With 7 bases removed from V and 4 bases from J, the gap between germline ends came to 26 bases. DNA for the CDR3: TGTGCCAGCACCGCGAGGACTCGGAGTGGAGGCAGGAATCAGCCCCAGCATTTT. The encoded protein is CASTARTRSGGRNQPQHF.

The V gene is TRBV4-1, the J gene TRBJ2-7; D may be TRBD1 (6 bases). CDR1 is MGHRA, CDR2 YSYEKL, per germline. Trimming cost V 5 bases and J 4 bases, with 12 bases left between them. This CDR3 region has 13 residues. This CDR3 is CASSSFRGYEQYF. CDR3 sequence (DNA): TGCGCCAGCAGCAGCTTCAGGGGTTACGAGCAGTACTTC.

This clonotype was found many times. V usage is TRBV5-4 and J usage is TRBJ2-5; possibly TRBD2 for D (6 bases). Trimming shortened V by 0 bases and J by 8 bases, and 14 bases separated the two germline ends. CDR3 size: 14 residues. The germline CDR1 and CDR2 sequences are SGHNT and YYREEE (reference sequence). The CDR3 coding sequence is TGTGCCAGCAGCTTGGACAGTGGGGGGAGAACCCAGTACTTC. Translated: CASSLDSGGRTQYF.

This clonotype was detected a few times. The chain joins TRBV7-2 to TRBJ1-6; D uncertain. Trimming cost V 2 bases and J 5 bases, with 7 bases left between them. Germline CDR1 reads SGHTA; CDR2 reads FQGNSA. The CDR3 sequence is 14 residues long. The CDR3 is CASSLSRNNSPLHF. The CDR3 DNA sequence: TGTGCCAGCAGCTTATCCCGGAATAATTCACCCCTCCACTTT.

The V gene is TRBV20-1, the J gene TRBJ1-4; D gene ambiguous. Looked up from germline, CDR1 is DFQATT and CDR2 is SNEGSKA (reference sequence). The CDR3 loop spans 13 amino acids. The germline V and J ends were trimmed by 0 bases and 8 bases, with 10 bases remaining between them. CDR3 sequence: CSARDEVQEKLFF. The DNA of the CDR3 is TGCAGTGCTAGAGATGAGGTTCAGGAAAAACTGTTTTTT.

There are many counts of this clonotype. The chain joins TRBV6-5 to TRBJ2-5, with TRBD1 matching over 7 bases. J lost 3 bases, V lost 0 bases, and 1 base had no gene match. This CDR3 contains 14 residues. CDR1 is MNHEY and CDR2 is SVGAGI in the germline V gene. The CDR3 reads CASSYSTGKETQYF. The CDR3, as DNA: TGTGCCAGCAGTTACTCGACAGGGAAAGAGACCCAGTACTTC.

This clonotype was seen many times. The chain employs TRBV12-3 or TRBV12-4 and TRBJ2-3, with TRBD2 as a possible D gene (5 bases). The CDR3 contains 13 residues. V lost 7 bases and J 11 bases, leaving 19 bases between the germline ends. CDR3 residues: CASTPGGLGVQYF. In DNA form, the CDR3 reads TGTGCCAGCACCCCCGGTGGGCTCGGGGTGCAGTATTTT.

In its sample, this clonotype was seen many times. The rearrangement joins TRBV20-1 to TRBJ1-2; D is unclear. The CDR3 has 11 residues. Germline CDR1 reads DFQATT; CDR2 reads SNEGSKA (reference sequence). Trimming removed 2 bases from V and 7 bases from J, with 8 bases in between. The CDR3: CSARLTPGYTF. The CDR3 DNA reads TGCAGTGCTAGACTCACTCCTGGCTACACCTTC.

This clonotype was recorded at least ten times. CDR3 DNA: TGCGCCAGCAGCTCCCAGGGGCGGAACATTCAGTACTTC. Protein product: CASSSQGRNIQYF. This chain connects TRBV5-1 to TRBJ2-4, with D possibly TRBD1 on 6 matching bases. Trimming removed 3 bases from V and 7 bases from J, with 11 bases in between. Germline loops: CDR1 SGHRS, CDR2 YFSETQ. CDR3 length equals 13 residues.

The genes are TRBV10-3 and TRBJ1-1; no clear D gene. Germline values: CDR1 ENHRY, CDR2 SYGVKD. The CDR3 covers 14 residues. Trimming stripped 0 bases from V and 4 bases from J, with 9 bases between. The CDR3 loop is CAISESYRGTEAFF. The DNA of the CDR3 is TGTGCCATCAGTGAGTCATATAGAGGCACTGAAGCTTTCTTT.

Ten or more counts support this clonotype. The CDR3 loop is CATSDSDATRGGYTF. The DNA of the CDR3 is TGTGCCACCAGTGATTCCGACGCTACCAGGGGCGGCTACACCTTC. The chain is built from TRBV24-1 and TRBJ1-2, with D maybe TRBD1 (6 bases). V shed 2 bases and J shed 8 bases, with 17 bases lying between them. The CDR3 sequence is 15 residues long. Germline CDR1 KGHDR, CDR2 SFDVKD.

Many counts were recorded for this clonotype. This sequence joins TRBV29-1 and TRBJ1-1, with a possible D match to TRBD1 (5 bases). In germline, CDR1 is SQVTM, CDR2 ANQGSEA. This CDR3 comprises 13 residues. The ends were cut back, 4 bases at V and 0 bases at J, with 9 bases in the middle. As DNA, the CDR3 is TGCAGCGTTGGCGCAGGGCTGAACACTGAAGCTTTCTTT. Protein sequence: CSVGAGLNTEAFF.

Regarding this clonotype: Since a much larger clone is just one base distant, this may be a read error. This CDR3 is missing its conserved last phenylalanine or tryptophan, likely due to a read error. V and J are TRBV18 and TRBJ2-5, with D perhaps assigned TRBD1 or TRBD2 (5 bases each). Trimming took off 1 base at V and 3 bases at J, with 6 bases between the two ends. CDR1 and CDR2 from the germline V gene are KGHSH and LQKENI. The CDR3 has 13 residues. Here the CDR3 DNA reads TGTGCCAGCTCACCACGAGGGGAAGAGACCCAGTACTCC. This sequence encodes CASSPRGEETQYS.

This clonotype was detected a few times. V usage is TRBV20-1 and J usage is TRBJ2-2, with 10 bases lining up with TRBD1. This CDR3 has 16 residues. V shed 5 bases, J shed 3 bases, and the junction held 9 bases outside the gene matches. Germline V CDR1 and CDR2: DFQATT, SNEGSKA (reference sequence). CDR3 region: CSARKAGTGDTGELFF. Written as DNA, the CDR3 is TGCAGTGCTCGAAAGGCCGGGACAGGGGACACCGGGGAGCTGTTTTTT.

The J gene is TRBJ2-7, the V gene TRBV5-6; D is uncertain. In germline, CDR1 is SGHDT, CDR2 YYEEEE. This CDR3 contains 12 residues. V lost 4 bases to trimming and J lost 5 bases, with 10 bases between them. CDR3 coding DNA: TGTGCCAGCAGCCTGGGAAGGAACGAGCAGTACTTC. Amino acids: CASSLGRNEQYF.

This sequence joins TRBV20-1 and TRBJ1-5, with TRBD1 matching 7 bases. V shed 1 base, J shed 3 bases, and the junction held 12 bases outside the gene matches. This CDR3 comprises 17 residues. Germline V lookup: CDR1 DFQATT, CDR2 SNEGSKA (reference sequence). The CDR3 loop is CSARVRVGGTVNQPQHF. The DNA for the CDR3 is TGCAGTGCTAGAGTCCGGGTGGGCGGGACAGTCAATCAGCCCCAGCATTTT.

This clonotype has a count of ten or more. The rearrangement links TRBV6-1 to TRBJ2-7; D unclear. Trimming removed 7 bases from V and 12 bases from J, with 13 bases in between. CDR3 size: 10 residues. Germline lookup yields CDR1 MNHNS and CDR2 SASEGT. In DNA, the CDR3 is TGTGCCAGCACCCTAGGGAACATGTACTTC. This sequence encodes CASTLGNMYF.

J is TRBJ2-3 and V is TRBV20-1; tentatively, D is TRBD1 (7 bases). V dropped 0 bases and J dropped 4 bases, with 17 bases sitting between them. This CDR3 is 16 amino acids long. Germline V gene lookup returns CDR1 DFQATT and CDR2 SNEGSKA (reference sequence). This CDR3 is CSARDFRGQGADTQYF. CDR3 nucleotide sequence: TGCAGTGCTAGAGACTTCCGGGGGCAGGGGGCAGATACGCAGTATTTT.

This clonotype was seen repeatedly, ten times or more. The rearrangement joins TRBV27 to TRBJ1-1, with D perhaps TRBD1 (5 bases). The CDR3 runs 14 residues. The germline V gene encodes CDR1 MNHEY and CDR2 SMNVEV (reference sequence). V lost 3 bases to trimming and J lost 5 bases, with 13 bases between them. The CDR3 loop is CASSFVFGGTEAFF. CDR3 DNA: TGTGCCAGCAGTTTCGTCTTTGGGGGGACTGAAGCTTTCTTT.

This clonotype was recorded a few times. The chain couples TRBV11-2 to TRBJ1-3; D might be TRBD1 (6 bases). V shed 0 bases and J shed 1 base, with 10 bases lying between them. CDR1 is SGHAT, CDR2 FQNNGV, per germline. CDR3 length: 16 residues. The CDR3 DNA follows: TGTGCCAGCAGCTTAGAAGCAGGGGTGTCTGGAAACACCATATATTTT. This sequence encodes CASSLEAGVSGNTIYF.

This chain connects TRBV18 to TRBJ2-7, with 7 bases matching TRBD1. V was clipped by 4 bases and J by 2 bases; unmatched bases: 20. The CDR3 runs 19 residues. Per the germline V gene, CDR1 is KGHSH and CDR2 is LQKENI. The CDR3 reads CASSLLPPVSGTDTYEQYF. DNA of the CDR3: TGTGCCAGCTCACTCCTTCCCCCCGTCTCCGGGACAGACACCTACGAGCAGTACTTC.

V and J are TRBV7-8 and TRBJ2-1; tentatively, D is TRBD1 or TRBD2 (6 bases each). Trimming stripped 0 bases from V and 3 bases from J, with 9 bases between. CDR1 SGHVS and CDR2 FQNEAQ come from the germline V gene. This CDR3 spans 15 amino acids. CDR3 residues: CASSLAGGRYNEQFF. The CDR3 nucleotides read TGTGCCAGCAGCTTAGCCGGGGGCCGCTACAATGAGCAGTTCTTC. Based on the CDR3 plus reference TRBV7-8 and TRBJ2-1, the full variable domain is GAGVSQSPRYKVAKRGQDVALRCDPISGHVSLFWYQQALGQGPEFLTYFQNEAQLDKSGLPSDRFFAERPEGSVSTLKIQRTQQEDSAVYLCASSLAGGRYNEQFFGPGTRLTVL.

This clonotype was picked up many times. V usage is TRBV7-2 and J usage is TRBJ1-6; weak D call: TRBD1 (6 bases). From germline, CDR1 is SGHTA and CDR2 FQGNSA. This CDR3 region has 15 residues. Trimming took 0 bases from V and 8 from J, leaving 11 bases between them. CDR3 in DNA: TGTGCCAGCAGCTTAGCTGGGTCAGGGGATTCACCCCTCCACTTT. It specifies CASSLAGSGDSPLHF. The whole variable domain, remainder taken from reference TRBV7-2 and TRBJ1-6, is GAGVSQSPSNKVTEKGKDVELRCDPISGHTALYWYRQSLGQGLEFLIYFQGNSAPDKSGLPSDRFSAERTGGSVSTLTIQRTQQEDSAVYLCASSLAGSGDSPLHFGNGTRLTVT.

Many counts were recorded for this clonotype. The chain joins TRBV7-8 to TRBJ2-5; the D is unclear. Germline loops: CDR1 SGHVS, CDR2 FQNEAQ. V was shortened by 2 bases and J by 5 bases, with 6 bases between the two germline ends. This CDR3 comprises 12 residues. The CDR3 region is CASSLIWETQYF. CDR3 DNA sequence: TGTGCCAGCAGCTTAATCTGGGAGACCCAGTACTTC.

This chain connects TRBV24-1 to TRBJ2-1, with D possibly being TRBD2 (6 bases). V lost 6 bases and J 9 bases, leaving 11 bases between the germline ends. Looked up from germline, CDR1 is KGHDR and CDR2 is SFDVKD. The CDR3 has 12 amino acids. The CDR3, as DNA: TGTGCCACCAGTTGGGACTCGGGTGAGCAGTTCTTC. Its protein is CATSWDSGEQFF.

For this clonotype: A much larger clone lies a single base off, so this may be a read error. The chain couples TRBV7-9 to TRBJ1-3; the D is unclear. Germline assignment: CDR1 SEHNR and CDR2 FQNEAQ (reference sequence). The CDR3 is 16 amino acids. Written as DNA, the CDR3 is TGTGCCAGCAGCTTAGTTCTGGGCATCTCTGTAAACACCATATATTTT. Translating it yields CASSLVLGISVNTIYF. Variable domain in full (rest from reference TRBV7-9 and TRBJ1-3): DTGVSQNPRHKITKRGQNVTFRCDPISEHNRLYWYRQTLGQGPEFLTYFQNEAQLEKSRLLSDRFSAERPKGSFSTLEIQRTEQGDSAMYLCASSLVLGISVNTIYFGEGSWLTVV.

The CDR3 reads CASSVEEGIGYEQYF. The CDR3 DNA sequence: TGTGCCAGCAGCGTAGAGGAAGGGATCGGCTACGAGCAGTACTTC. The chain employs TRBV9 and TRBJ2-7; D is undetermined. The CDR3 extends over 15 amino acids. The germline gives CDR1 SGDLS, CDR2 YYNGEE. Trimming took off 0 bases at V and 3 bases at J, with 13 bases between the two ends.

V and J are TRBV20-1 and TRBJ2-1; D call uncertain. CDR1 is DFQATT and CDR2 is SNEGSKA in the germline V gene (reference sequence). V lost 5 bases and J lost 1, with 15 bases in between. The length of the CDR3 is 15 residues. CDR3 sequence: CSAPWTGTSYNEQFF. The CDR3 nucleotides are TGCAGTGCTCCCTGGACCGGAACTTCCTACAATGAGCAGTTCTTC.